This TCR beta chain was sequenced for a study of blood T cells in healthy people across ages. This clonotype came up a few times. The V end was cut by 3 bases, the J end by 3 bases, with 17 bases between. Germline loops: CDR1 SGHTA, CDR2 FQGNSA. This CDR3 contains 16 residues. The second PCR ran about 6 to 11 cycles with a sample-barcoded 5' primer and J-beta primers. Each CDR3 protein gets one entry after TCRdb re-called the 5' RACE reads with MiXCR. The data show more than 1,000,000 distinct CDR3 sequences, around 25% seen once. This same sample was also taken into another study, of T cells of mothers and their children.

This sequence was found in a girl aged 2 to 9 in good health. Sequencing used blood. This chain links TRBV7-2 with TRBJ2-5, with TRBD2 as a possible D gene (5 bases). DNA for the CDR3: TGTGCCAGCAGCTTTTCTCCTAATACCGGGAAAGAGACCCAGTACTTC. This translates into CASSFSPNTGKETQYF.